This is a list of T cell receptor beta chains from one sample in a study of OX40 agonist ivuxolimab in advanced cancers. The table came from immunoSEQ multiplex PCR; TCRdb's copy has only in-frame clones and leaves some out. The top ten clones hold 3.5% to 5% of a sample with some 60,000 clones, approximately 90% of them seen once. Sequenced here: CD4+ or CD8+ T cells sorted from blood, sampled in a trial of the OX40 agonist ivuxolimab. The receptors come from an adult with an advanced solid tumor such as melanoma, head and neck, liver or kidney cancer. Both conserved end residues are trimmed from each CDR3.

13 | TRBJ1-2 | TRBV7-2 | ASSSRQGRVYGYT
11 | TRBJ2-7 | TRBV10-3 | AISVAGGYEQY
13 | TRBJ1-1 | TRBV6-6 | ASSYDRGSNTEAF
17 | TRBJ2-1 | TRBV5-4 | ASSGREGASGGSYNEQF
12 | TRBJ2-7 | TRBV6-5 | ASSEMGLVDEQY
17 | TRBJ2-1 | TRBV18 | ASSRAGTSGGAGYNEQF
14 | TRBJ1-2 | TRBV10-3 | AISESRGPGQVRYT
14 | TRBJ2-5 | TRBV18 | ASSPPERGLGETQY
12 | TRBJ2-2 | TRBV7-8 | ASTFEESTGELF
6 | TRBJ1-6 | TRBV20-1 | SAHNLH
15 | TRBJ2-1 | TRBV6-4 | ASSVAGGAGSYNEQF
14 | TRBJ2-1 | TRBV7-2 | ASSLVSGQVYNEQF
13 | TRBJ2-3 | TRBV7-2 | ASSPGTVDTDTQY
13 | TRBJ2-2 | TRBV9 | ASSRDGTNTGELF
12 | TRBJ1-2 | TRBV15 | ATSVGAARYGYT
11 | TRBJ1-2 | TRBV5-6 | ASSRRRQGSNT
12 | TRBJ2-5 | TRBV6-5 | ASSLQGARETQY
15 | TRBJ1-6 | TRBV27 | ASTSGGAGHVNSPLH
11 | TRBJ2-5 | TRBV7-2 | ASSLETGTGWY
12 | TRBJ2-5 | TRBV6-5 | ASSKTSPQETQY
11 | TRBJ2-3 | TRBV11-2 | ASSPDLGGTQY
11 | TRBJ2-5 | TRBV7-9 | ASSDSGEETQY
12 | TRBJ2-1 | TRBV12-5 | ASGGQGSGNEQF
12 | TRBJ1-5 | TRBV6-6 | ASSYSGGNQPQH
10 | TRBJ2-7 | TRBV6-5 | AGSYGEHEQY
14 | TRBJ2-3 | TRBV9 | ASSVTPGQGMDTQY
10 | TRBJ1-4 | TRBV6-5 | ASGYPGEKLF
14 | TRBJ1-5 | TRBV7-2 | ASSPGRETGGQPQH
12 | TRBJ1-6 | TRBV30 | AWSVNRFGSPLH
10 | TRBJ2-1 | TRBV10-3 | AIRDRGYEQF